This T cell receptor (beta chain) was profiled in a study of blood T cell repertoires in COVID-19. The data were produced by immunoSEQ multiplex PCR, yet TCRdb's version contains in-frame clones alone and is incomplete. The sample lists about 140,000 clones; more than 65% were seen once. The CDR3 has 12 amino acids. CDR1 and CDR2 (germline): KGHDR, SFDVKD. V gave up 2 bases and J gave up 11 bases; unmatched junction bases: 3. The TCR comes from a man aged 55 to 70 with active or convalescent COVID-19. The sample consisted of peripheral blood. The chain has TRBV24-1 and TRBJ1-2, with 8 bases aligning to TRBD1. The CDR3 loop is CATSDSDRGYTF. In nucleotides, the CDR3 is TGTGCCACCAGTGATTCTGACAGGGGATACACCTTC.